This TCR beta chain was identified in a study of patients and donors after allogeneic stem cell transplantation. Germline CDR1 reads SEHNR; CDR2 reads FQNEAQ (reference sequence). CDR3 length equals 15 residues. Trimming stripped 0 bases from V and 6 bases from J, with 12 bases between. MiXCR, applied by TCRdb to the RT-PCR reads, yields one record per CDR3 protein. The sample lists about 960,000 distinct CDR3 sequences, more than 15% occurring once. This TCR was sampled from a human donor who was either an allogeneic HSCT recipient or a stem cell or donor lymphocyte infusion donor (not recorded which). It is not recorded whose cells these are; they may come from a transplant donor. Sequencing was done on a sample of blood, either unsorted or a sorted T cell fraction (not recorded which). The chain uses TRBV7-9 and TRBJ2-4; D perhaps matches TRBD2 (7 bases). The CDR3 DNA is TGTGCCAGCAGCTTAGCAGGGGGGGCTGGAAACATTCAGTACTTC. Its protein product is CASSLAGGAGNIQYF.